This TCR beta chain emerged from a study of shared clonotypes between healthy human individuals. Data came from immunoSEQ multiplex PCR; TCRdb stores just in-frame clones and leaves some out. The repertoire consists of 550,000 to 800,000 clones, with less than 95% occurring once and the leading ten covering around a third. The CDR3 length is 14 residues. The trim removed 7 bases at V and 7 bases at J, leaving 7 bases unmatched. Germline V gives CDR1 WSHSY, CDR2 SAAADI. The receptor comes from a man aged 18 to 29 in good health. Some clones in this sample may be carry-over from other donors' samples. Material: memory CD8+ T cells from PBMCs. Subset of the sample: CD45RO+ cells pooled with CCR7-negative TemRA cells. The V and J genes are TRBV10-2 and TRBJ2-1, with TRBD2 matching over 10 bases. CDR3 in DNA: TGCGCCAGCACGGGGACTAGCGTCTGGAATGAGCAGTTCTTC. Translation: CASTGTSVWNEQFF.